The 23 T cell receptor beta chains below were found in one sample sequenced in a study of regulatory T cells in long-lasting Graves disease. The time point denotes: newly diagnosed GD, antithyroid drugs for less than 3 months. Construction of the TCR library relied on RNA isolated from PBMCs. CDR3-region Arm-PCR and iRepertoire HTBI primers produced the TCR beta libraries. Via MiXCR, TCRdb re-called the multiplex PCR reads, giving one row per CDR3 protein. The sample lists around 470,000 distinct CDR3 sequences, 14% occurring once. These data also featured in a second study, about T cells in Graves' hyperthyroidism and ophthalmopathy.

This specimen consisted of peripheral blood mononuclear cells (PBMCs), obtained at new diagnosis, from a patient treated with antithyroid drugs. The receptors were sampled from a woman aged 45 to 65 with Graves disease.

At least ten counts were recorded for this clonotype. The chain combines TRBV5-1 with TRBJ2-1; perhaps TRBD1 as D (6 bases). Deletions cut 2 bases from V and 3 bases from J, with 12 bases between. The CDR3 consists of 15 residues. CDR1 is SGHRS and CDR2 is YFSETQ in the germline V gene. CDR3 region: CASSFRGVGYNEQFF. The CDR3 bases are TGCGCCAGCAGCTTCAGGGGTGTGGGCTACAATGAGCAGTTCTTC. Full variable domain (missing parts from reference TRBV5-1 and TRBJ2-1): KAGVTQTPRYLIKTRGQQVTLSCSPISGHRSVSWYQQTPGQGLQFLFEYFSETQRNKGNFPGRFSGRQFSNSRSEMNVSTLELGDSALYLCASSFRGVGYNEQFFGPGTRLTVL.

On this clonotype itself: The junction differs from germline at one of its ends, possibly a read error. The rearrangement links TRBV2 to TRBJ2-2, with 7 bases that match TRBD2. Looked up from germline, CDR1 is SNHLY and CDR2 is FYNNEI. CDR3 length: 17 amino acids. The CDR3 sequence is CAISVNSGPFNTGELFF. The CDR3 DNA sequence: TGTGCCATCAGTGTTAATAGCGGGCCTTTTAACACCGGGGAGCTGTTTTTT.

This clonotype was seen ten or more times. CDR3 loop: CASSFSRVLTDTQYF. In DNA form, the CDR3 reads TGTGCCAGCAGCTTCTCCAGGGTGCTCACAGATACGCAGTATTTT. The gene calls are TRBV5-5 and TRBJ2-3; TRBD1 might be the D (5 bases). V dropped 2 bases and J dropped 2 bases, with 12 bases sitting between them. The CDR3 consists of 15 residues. The germline V gene encodes CDR1 SGHKS and CDR2 YYEKEE (reference sequence).

In its sample, this clonotype was seen a few times. J is TRBJ2-1 and V is TRBV5-1; a possible D gene is TRBD2 (6 bases). The CDR3 is made up of 17 amino acids. Trimming left V 0 bases short and J 1 base short, with 14 bases between. Germline assignment: CDR1 SGHRS and CDR2 YFSETQ. The DNA of the CDR3 is TGCGCCAGCAGCTTGGCCATTGCCGGGAGTTCCTACAATGAGCAGTTCTTC. Amino acids: CASSLAIAGSSYNEQFF. Full variable domain (remainder filled in from reference TRBV5-1 and TRBJ2-1): KAGVTQTPRYLIKTRGQQVTLSCSPISGHRSVSWYQQTPGQGLQFLFEYFSETQRNKGNFPGRFSGRQFSNSRSEMNVSTLELGDSALYLCASSLAIAGSSYNEQFFGPGTRLTVL.

This clonotype occurred a few times. Possible read error: a much larger clone is one base away. The rearrangement uses TRBV3-1 and TRBJ2-7, with TRBD1 as a possible D gene (5 bases). Germline V gene sequence: CDR1 LGHDT, CDR2 YNNKEL (reference sequence). CDR3 size: 13 residues. The CDR3 coding sequence is TGTGCCAGCAGCGATGACAGCCCGTACGAGCGGTACTTC. Residues: CASSDDSPYERYF.

The chain joins TRBV5-5 to TRBJ2-5; weak D call: TRBD2 (5 bases). From germline, CDR1 is SGHKS and CDR2 YYEKEE (reference sequence). V shed 0 bases and J shed 1 base, with 13 bases lying between them. This CDR3 has 16 amino acids. The CDR3 region is CASSLGVGDGQETQYF. CDR3 DNA: TGTGCCAGCAGCTTGGGGGTGGGAGATGGCCAAGAGACCCAGTACTTC.

This clonotype was detected ten times or more. V and J are TRBV7-3 and TRBJ2-1; TRBD2 agrees at 7 bases. The length of the CDR3 is 15 residues. Germline CDR1 is SGHTA and CDR2 is FQGTGA. J lost 8 bases, V lost 3 bases, and 10 bases had no gene match. The CDR3 DNA is TGTGCCAGCAGCTTGGGGGGGGAGGCCTCCCATGAGCAGTTCTTC. This codes for CASSLGGEASHEQFF.

This clonotype occurred once. The V and J genes are TRBV20-1 and TRBJ2-7; 10 positions match TRBD1. The CDR3 has 13 amino acids. The germline gives CDR1 DFQATT, CDR2 SNEGSKA (reference sequence). The J segment lost 5 bases and the V segment lost 6 bases, leaving 7 bases of the junction unmatched. The CDR3 region is CSAETGGTHEQYF. The CDR3 DNA is TGCAGTGCGGAGACAGGGGGCACCCACGAGCAGTACTTC.

This clonotype has a count of ten or more. The chain is built from TRBV9 and TRBJ2-7, with 8 bases lining up with TRBD1. The ends lost 3 bases at V and 2 bases at J; junction bases unmatched: 7. CDR3 length equals 15 residues. CDR1 and CDR2 (germline): SGDLS, YYNGEE. The chain's CDR3 is CASSATGDSTYEQYF. DNA of the CDR3: TGTGCCAGCAGCGCGACAGGGGACAGTACCTACGAGCAGTACTTC.

Only one count was recorded for this clonotype. The genes are TRBV11-3 and TRBJ2-7; 8 bases are shared with TRBD1. The V gene end was trimmed by 5 bases and the J gene end by 0 bases; junction bases not matched to a gene: 6. The germline CDR1 and CDR2 sequences are SGHNT and YENEEA. The CDR3 length is 15 residues. The CDR3 sequence: CASSTRTGSSYEQYF. CDR3 DNA: TGTGCCAGCAGCACCCGGACAGGGTCCTCCTACGAGCAGTACTTC.

The chain uses TRBV28 and TRBJ2-5, with TRBD2 matching 9 bases. With 5 bases clipped from V and 0 bases from J, the junction kept 4 bases outside the gene matches. The CDR3 loop spans 15 amino acids. In germline, CDR1 is MDHEN, CDR2 SYDVKM. For the CDR3, the DNA is TGTGCCAGCAGTACCGCGGGAGGGGACCAAGAGACCCAGTACTTC. This encodes CASSTAGGDQETQYF.

Ten or more counts support this clonotype. The chain has TRBV7-8 and TRBJ2-1; D is uncertain. The CDR3 extends over 14 amino acids. Trimming took 2 bases from V and 6 from J, leaving 11 bases between them. Germline CDR1 and CDR2: SGHVS and FQNEAQ. The CDR3, as DNA: TGTGCCAGCAGCTTATTAGGGCTACCCAATGAGCAGTTCTTC. Protein: CASSLLGLPNEQFF.

This clonotype was detected ten times or more. This chain connects TRBV27 to TRBJ2-7; D is unclear. The germline V and J ends were trimmed by 7 bases and 0 bases, with 16 bases remaining between them. CDR1 and CDR2 from the germline V gene are MNHEY and SMNVEV (reference sequence). The CDR3 length is 15 residues. CDR3 protein: CASKPSTISSYEQYF. CDR3 DNA: TGTGCCAGCAAACCCAGCACAATCAGCTCCTACGAGCAGTACTTC.

This clonotype was seen a handful of times. The gene calls are TRBV11-2 and TRBJ2-2, with D perhaps matching TRBD1 (5 bases). The V end lost 1 base, the J end lost 4 bases, and 16 bases lay between the germline ends. Germline CDR1 reads SGHAT; CDR2 reads FQNNGV. The CDR3 consists of 17 residues. CDR3 loop: CASSLVSLTDSTGELFF. In DNA form, the CDR3 reads TGTGCCAGCAGCTTAGTATCGCTGACAGATAGCACCGGGGAGCTGTTTTTT.

This clonotype was detected many times. This chain uses TRBV13 with TRBJ2-7; 7 bases fit TRBD1. The CDR3 loop spans 16 amino acids. With 4 bases clipped from V and 2 bases from J, the junction kept 11 bases outside the gene matches. CDR1 is PRHDT and CDR2 is FYEKMQ in the germline V gene (reference sequence). The CDR3 reads CASSSERTGTTYEQYF. The CDR3 nucleotides read TGTGCCAGCAGCTCCGAGCGGACAGGTACGACCTACGAGCAGTACTTC.

Details on this clonotype: Germline is not matched at one junction end, which may reflect a read error. The chain has TRBV4-1 and TRBJ1-2, with 7 bases aligning to TRBD1. Germline CDR1 and CDR2: MGHRA and YSYEKL. The CDR3 totals 16 residues. CDR3 DNA sequence: TGCGCCAACAGCCAAGTTACCCCGGACAGGATCTATGGCTACACCTTC. Its protein product is CANSQVTPDRIYGYTF.

This clonotype showed up many times. This chain links TRBV3-1 with TRBJ2-1; D is undetermined. Per the germline V gene, CDR1 is LGHDT and CDR2 is YNNKEL (reference sequence). This CDR3 is 13 amino acids long. Trimming pared 2 bases from V and 3 bases from J, leaving 5 bases between. The CDR3 spells CASSQPNYNEQFF. The CDR3 DNA reads as TGTGCCAGCAGCCAACCCAACTACAATGAGCAGTTCTTC.

The sample holds many counts of this clonotype. The rearrangement uses TRBV30 and TRBJ2-3; a possible D gene is TRBD1 (5 bases). Germline V gene lookup returns CDR1 GTSNPN and CDR2 SVGIG (reference sequence). Trimming cost V 1 base and J 11 bases, with 10 bases left between them. This CDR3 has 11 residues. The CDR3, as DNA: TGTGCCTGGAGTGGCCAGGGTAGGCAGTATTTT. Translating it yields CAWSGQGRQYF.

The chain employs TRBV18 and TRBJ2-7; 10 positions agree with TRBD1. CDR3 length equals 15 residues. From germline, CDR1 is KGHSH and CDR2 LQKENI. Unmatched junction bases numbered 7, after V lost 2 bases and J lost 6 bases. The chain's CDR3 is CASSPDGTGVSEQYF. The CDR3 coding sequence is TGTGCCAGCTCACCAGATGGGACAGGGGTATCCGAGCAGTACTTC. The full variable domain, rest sourced from reference TRBV18 and TRBJ2-7, is NAGVMQNPRHLVRRRGQEARLRCSPMKGHSHVYWYRQLPEEGLKFMVYLQKENIIDESGMPKERFSAEFPKEGPSILRIQQVVRGDSAAYFCASSPDGTGVSEQYFGPGTRLTVT.

This clonotype was observed a handful of times. The chain has TRBV12-3 or TRBV12-4 and TRBJ1-1; D may be TRBD1 (5 bases). This CDR3 comprises 14 residues. Between the trimmed V and J ends, which lost 7 bases and 0 bases, there was a span of 12 bases. DNA of the CDR3: TGTGCCAGCACCGTGGGGGGACTGAACACTGAAGCTTTCTTT. Amino acids: CASTVGGLNTEAFF.

At least ten counts were recorded for this clonotype. The chain carries TRBV29-1 and TRBJ2-7, with D perhaps TRBD2 (9 bases). The CDR3 has 19 amino acids. V lost 2 bases and J 3 bases, leaving 29 bases between the germline ends. CDR1 SQVTM and CDR2 ANQGSEA come from the germline V gene. CDR3 bases: TGCAGCGTTGAATCCCGGGACAGGTCGTCGCGGGAGGGTAGCTACGAGCAGTACTTC. Translated: CSVESRDRSSREGSYEQYF.

This clonotype came up many times. V and J are TRBV12-3 or TRBV12-4 and TRBJ2-5, with TRBD1 identical over 7 bases. After removal of 6 bases from V and 5 bases from J, the junction contained 6 bases not matched to a gene. The CDR3 is made up of 13 amino acids. The CDR3 is CASSTDRVETQYF. CDR3 DNA: TGTGCCAGCAGCACCGACAGGGTCGAGACCCAGTACTTC.

The chain is built from TRBV5-4 and TRBJ2-7, with 7 bases fitting TRBD2. Trimming cost V 1 base and J 1 base; bases outside gene matches: 5. Per germline, CDR1 SGHNT and CDR2 YYREEE (reference sequence). The CDR3 is made up of 15 amino acids. The CDR3 DNA sequence: TGTGCCAGCAGCTTGTCTCTAGCGGAATCCTACGAGCAGTACTTC. It translates to CASSLSLAESYEQYF.